The source of this T cell receptor (beta chain) is a study of blood T cell repertoires in COVID-19. Germline CDR1 reads LNHNV; CDR2 reads YYDKDF (reference sequence). The CDR3 covers 20 residues. Germline trimming cut 3 bases from V and 0 bases from J; bases unmatched to any gene: 14. Clones were sequenced by immunoSEQ multiplex PCR, and TCRdb holds only the in-frame ones, with some missing. The sample consists of fewer than 650,000 clones, around nine tenths of them appearing once. This clonotype originated in a woman aged 45-65 years with COVID-19, enrolled during active disease. Material: peripheral blood. The chain links TRBV15 to TRBJ1-4; 9 nucleotides agree with TRBD1. CDR3 protein: CATSSPKVGQGKTTNEKLFF. As DNA, the CDR3 is TGTGCCACCAGCAGTCCGAAGGTGGGACAGGGTAAAACAACTAATGAAAAACTGTTTTTT.